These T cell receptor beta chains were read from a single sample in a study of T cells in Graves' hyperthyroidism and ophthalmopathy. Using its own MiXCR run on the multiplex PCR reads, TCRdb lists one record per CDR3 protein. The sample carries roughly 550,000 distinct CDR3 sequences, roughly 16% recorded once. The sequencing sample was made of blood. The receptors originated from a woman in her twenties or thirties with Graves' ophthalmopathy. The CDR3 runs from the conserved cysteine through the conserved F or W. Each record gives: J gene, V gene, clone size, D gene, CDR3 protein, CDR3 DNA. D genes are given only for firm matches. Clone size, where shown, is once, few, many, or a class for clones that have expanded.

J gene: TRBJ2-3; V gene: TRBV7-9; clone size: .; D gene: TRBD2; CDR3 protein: CASSLVSGGTTDTQYF; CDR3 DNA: TGTGCCAGCAGCTTAGTGTCGGGAGGGACCACAGATACGCAGTATTTT
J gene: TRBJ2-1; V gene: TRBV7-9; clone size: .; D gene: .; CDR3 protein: CASRLFGGEYNEQFF; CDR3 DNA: TGTGCCAGCAGGCTATTTGGAGGAGAGTACAATGAGCAGTTCTTC
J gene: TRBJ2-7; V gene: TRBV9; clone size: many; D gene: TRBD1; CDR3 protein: CASRFGMPGQGYEQYF; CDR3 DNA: TGTGCCAGCAGATTCGGCATGCCGGGACAGGGTTACGAGCAGTACTTC
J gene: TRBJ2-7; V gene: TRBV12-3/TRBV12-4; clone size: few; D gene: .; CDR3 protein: CASSEETGSHEQYF; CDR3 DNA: TGTGCCAGCAGCGAAGAAACAGGGAGCCACGAGCAGTACTTC
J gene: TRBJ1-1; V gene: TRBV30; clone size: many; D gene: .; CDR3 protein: CAWGHGANTEAFF; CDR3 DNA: TGTGCCTGGGGACATGGGGCAAACACTGAAGCTTTCTTT
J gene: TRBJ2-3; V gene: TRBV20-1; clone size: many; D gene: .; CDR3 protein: CSARDPGTSTDTQYF; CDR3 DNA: TGCAGTGCTAGAGACCCCGGGACTAGCACAGATACGCAGTATTTT
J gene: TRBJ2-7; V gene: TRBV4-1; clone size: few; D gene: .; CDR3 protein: CASSLSEEEYEQYF; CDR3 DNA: TGCGCCAGCAGCCTAAGCGAAGAGGAATACGAGCAGTACTTC
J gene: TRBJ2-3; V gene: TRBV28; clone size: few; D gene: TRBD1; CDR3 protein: CASSRPGQGIDTQYF; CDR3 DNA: TGTGCCAGCTCGCGTCCGGGACAGGGGATAGATACGCAGTATTTT
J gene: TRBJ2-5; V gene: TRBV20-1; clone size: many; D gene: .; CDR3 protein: CSAQPDNPSYF; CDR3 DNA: TGCAGTGCACAACCGGACAATCCCTCGTACTTC
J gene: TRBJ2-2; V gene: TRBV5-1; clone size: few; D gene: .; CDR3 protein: CASSSNRRMTGELFF; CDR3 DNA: TGCGCCAGCAGCTCGAATAGAAGAATGACCGGGGAGCTGTTTTTT
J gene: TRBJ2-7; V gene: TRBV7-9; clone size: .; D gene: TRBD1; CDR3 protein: CASSQRTGASYEQYF; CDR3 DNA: TGTGCCAGCAGCCAGCGGACAGGGGCGTCCTACGAGCAGTACTTC
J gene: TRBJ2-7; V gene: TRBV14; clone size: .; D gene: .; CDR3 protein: CASSHNIVYEQYF; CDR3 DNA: TGTGCCAGCAGCCACAACATAGTTTACGAGCAGTACTTC
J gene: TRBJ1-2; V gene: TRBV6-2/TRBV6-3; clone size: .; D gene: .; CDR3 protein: CASSSRDLNYGYTF; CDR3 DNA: TGTGCCAGCTCCTCCCGGGACCTTAACTATGGCTACACCTTC
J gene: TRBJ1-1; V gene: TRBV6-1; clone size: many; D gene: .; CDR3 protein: CASSVLNTEAFF; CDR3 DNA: TGTGCCAGCAGTGTCTTGAACACTGAAGCTTTCTTT
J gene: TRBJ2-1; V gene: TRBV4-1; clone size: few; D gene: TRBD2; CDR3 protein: CASSSGALGRGYNEQFF; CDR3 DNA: TGCGCCAGCAGCTCCGGGGCGCTCGGGAGGGGCTACAATGAGCAGTTCTTC
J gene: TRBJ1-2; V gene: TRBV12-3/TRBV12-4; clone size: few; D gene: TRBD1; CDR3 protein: CASNGGQVFYGYTF; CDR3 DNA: TGTGCCAGCAACGGGGGACAGGTCTTCTATGGCTACACCTTC
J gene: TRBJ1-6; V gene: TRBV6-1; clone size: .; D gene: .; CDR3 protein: CASSHREGVGSPLHF; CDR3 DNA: TGTGCCAGCAGTCATAGGGAGGGAGTGGGTTCACCCCTCCACTTT
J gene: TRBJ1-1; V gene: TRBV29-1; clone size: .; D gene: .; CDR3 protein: CSVEALAGGGAFF; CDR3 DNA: TGCAGCGTTGAAGCCCTTGCGGGCGGGGGGGCTTTCTTT
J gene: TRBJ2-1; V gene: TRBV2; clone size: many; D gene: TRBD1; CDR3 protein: CASSGDRSHNEQFF; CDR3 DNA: TGTGCCAGCAGCGGGGACAGGTCCCACAATGAGCAGTTCTTC
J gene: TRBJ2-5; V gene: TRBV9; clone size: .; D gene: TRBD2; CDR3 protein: CASSGSGRGGETQYF; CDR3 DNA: TGTGCCAGCAGCGGAAGCGGGAGGGGGGGAGAGACCCAGTACTTC
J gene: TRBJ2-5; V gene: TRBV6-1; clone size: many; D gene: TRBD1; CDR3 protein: CASREGARQETQYF; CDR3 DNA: TGTGCCAGCAGAGAGGGGGCCCGCCAAGAGACCCAGTACTTC
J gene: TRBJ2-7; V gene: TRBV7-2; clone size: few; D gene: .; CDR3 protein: CASSTGTPSYEQYF; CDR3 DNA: TGTGCCAGCAGCACAGGGACGCCCTCCTACGAGCAGTACTTC
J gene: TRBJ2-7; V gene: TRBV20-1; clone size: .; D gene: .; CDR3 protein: CSADVGTGPHEQYF; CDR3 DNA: TGCAGTGCCGATGTAGGGACCGGGCCTCACGAGCAGTACTTC
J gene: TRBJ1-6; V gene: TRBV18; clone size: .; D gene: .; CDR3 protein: CASSPKDSLSSYNSPLHF; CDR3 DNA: TGTGCCAGCTCACCAAAGGACAGTCTGAGCTCCTATAATTCACCCCTCCACTTT